This T cell receptor (beta chain) was observed in a study of blood T cell repertoires in COVID-19. At the level of the study: Sources were T cells, B-cell-depleted T cells, or PBMCs; the material itself was cDNA or gDNA.

Participants, about 18 to 89 years old, spanned approximately 25 US areas. Each participant's cohort was designated according to participant-reported clinical history. Before they entered the study, exposed participants had met a COVID-19 case within 2 weeks. Data came from immunoSEQ multiplex PCR; TCRdb stores just in-frame clones and leaves some out. In the table there are under 150,000 clones, roughly 84% of which are singletons. The CDR3 is 13 amino acids. Germline assignment: CDR1 MDHEN and CDR2 SYDVKM. With 2 bases removed from V and 1 base from J, the gap between germline ends came to 5 bases. This receptor was identified in a woman in her forties or fifties who had been exposed to COVID-19. The sequenced sample was PBMCs or T cells enriched from blood (not recorded which). The V gene is TRBV28, the J gene TRBJ1-1; D gene unclear. This CDR3 is CASSLVRNTEAFF. CDR3 in DNA: TGTGCCAGCAGTTTAGTTCGGAACACTGAAGCTTTCTTT.